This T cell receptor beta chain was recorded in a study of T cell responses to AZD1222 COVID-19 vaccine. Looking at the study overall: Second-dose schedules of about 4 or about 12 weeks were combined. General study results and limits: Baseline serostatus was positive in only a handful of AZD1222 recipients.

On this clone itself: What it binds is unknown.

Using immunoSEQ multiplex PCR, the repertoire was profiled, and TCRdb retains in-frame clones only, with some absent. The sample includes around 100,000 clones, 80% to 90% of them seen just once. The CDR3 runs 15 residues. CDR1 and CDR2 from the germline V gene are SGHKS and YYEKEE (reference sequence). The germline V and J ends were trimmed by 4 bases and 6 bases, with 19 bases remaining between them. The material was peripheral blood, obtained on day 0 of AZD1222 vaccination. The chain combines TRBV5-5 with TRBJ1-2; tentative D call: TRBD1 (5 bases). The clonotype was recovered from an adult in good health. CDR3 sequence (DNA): TGTGCCAGCAGCCTGGAGCCCCGCCAGGGCAATGGCTACACCTTC. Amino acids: CASSLEPRQGNGYTF.